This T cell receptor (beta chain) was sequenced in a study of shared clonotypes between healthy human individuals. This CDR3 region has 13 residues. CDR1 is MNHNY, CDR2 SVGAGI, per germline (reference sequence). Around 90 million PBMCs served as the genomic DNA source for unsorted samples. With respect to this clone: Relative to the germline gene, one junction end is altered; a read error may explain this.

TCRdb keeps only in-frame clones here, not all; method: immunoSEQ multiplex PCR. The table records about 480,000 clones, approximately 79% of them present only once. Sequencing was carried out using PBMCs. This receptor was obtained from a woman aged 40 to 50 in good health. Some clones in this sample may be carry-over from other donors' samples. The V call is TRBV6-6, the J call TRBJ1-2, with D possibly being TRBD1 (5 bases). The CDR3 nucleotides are TGTGCCGGCAGTCCCAGGGTTGCCTATGGCTACACCTTC. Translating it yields CAGSPRVAYGYTF.